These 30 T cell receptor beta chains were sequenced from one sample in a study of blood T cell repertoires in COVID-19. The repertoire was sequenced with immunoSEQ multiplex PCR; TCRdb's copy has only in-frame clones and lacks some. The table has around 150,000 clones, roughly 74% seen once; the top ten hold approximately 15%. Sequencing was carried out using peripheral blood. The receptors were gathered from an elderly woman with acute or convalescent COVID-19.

CDR3 region: CASSLGGAQYF. Written as DNA, the CDR3 is TGTGCCAGCAGTTTAGGGGGGGCGCAGTATTTT. The V call is TRBV27, the J call TRBJ2-3, with 7 bases matching TRBD2. The CDR3 sequence is 11 residues long. V shed 2 bases and J 10 bases; nucleotides not matched to a gene: 0. Germline V gene lookup returns CDR1 MNHEY and CDR2 SMNVEV (reference sequence).

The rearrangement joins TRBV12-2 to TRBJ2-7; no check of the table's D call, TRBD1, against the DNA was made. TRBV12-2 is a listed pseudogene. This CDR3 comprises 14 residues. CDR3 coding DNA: TGTGCAAGTCGCTTATGTGGGGCCACCTACGAGCAGTACTTC. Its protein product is CASRLCGATYEQYF.

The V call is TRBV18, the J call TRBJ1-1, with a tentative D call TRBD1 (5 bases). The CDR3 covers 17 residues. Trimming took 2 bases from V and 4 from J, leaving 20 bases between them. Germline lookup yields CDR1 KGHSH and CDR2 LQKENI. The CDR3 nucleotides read TGTGCCAGCTCACCAAATCAGCCAAGCCCTCAGGGCACTGAAGCTTTCTTT. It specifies CASSPNQPSPQGTEAFF. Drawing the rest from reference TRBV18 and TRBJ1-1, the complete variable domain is NAGVMQNPRHLVRRRGQEARLRCSPMKGHSHVYWYRQLPEEGLKFMVYLQKENIIDESGMPKERFSAEFPKEGPSILRIQQVVRGDSAAYFCASSPNQPSPQGTEAFFGQGTRLTVV.

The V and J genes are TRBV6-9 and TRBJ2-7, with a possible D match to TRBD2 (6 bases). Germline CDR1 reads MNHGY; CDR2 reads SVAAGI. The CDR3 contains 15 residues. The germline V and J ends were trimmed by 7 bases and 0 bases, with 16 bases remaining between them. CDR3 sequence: CASITQNGSSYEQYF. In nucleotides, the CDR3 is TGTGCCAGCATCACACAAAACGGGAGCTCCTACGAGCAGTACTTC.

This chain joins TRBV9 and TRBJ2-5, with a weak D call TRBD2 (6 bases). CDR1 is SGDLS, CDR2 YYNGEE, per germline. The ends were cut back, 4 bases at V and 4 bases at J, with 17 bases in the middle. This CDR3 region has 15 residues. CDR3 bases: TGTGCCAGCAGCCCCCGTCGGGACTTCCCAGAGACCCAGTACTTC. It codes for CASSPRRDFPETQYF.

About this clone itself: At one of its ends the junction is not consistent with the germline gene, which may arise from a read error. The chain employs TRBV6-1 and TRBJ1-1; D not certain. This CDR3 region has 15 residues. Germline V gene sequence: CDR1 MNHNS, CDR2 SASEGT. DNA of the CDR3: TGTGCCAGCAGAGAAGCCGGGGTTATAGGCACTGAAGCTTTCTTT. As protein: CASREAGVIGTEAFF.

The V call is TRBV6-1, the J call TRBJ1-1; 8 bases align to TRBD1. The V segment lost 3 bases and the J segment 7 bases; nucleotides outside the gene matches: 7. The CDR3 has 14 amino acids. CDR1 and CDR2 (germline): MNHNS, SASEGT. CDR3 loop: CASSEHRGASEAFF. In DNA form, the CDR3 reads TGTGCCAGCAGTGAGCACAGGGGGGCCAGTGAAGCTTTCTTT.

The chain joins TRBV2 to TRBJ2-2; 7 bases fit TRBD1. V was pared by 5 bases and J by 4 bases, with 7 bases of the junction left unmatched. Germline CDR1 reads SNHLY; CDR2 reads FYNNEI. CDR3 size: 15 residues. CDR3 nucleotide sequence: TGTGCCAGCAGTCCCAACAGGGGTAGCACCGGGGAGCTGTTTTTT. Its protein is CASSPNRGSTGELFF.

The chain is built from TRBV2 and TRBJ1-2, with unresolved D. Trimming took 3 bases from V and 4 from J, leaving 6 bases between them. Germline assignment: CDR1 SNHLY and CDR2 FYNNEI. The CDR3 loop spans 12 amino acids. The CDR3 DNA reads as TGTGCCAGCAGTGACAGGATCTATGGCTACACCTTC. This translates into CASSDRIYGYTF.

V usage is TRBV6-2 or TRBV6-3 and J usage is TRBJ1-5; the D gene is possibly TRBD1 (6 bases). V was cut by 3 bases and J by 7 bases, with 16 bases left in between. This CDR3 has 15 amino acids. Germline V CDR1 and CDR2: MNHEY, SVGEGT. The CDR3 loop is CASSYYTGGWQPQHF. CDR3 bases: TGTGCCAGCAGTTATTACACGGGGGGCTGGCAGCCCCAGCATTTT.

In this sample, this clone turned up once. Written as DNA, the CDR3 is TGTGCCAGCAGCTTCGCGGGGACCGGGGAGCTGTTTTTT. Translated, it gives CASSFAGTGELFF. The rearrangement uses TRBV7-9 and TRBJ2-2; possible D gene TRBD2, 6 bases. Trimming pared 3 bases from V and 5 bases from J, leaving 7 bases between. Germline-derived CDR1 and CDR2 are SEHNR and FQNEAQ (reference sequence). The CDR3 is 13 amino acids.

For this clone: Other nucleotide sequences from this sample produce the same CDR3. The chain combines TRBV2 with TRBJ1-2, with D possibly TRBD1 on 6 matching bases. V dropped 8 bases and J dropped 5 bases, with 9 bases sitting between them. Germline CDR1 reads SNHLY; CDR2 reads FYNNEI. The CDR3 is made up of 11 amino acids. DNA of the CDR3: TGTGCCAGCGGAACAGGGTATGGCTACACCTTC. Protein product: CASGTGYGYTF.

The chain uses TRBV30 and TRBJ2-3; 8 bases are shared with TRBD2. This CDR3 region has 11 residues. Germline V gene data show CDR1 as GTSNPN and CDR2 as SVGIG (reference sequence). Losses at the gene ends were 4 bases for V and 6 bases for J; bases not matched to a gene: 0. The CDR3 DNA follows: TGTGCCTGGACTAGCGGGGATACGCAGTATTTT. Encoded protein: CAWTSGDTQYF. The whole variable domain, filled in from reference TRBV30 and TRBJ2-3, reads SQTIHQWPATLVQPVGSPLSLECTVEGTSNPNLYWYRQAAGRGLQLLFYSVGIGQISSEVPQNLSASRPQDRQFILSSKKLLLSDSGFYLCAWTSGDTQYFGPGTRLTVL.

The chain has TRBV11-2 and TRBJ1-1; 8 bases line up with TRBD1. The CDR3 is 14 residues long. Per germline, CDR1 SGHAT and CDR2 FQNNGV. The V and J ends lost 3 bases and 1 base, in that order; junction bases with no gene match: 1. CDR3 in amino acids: CASSFGQGNTEAFF. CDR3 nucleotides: TGTGCCAGCAGCTTTGGACAGGGGAACACTGAAGCTTTCTTT.

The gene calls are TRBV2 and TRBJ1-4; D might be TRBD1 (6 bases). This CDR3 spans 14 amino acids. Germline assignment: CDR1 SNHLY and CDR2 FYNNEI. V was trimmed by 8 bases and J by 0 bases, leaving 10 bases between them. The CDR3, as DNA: TGTGCCAGCCGGGGGGCATCAACTAATGAAAAACTGTTTTTT. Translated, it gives CASRGASTNEKLFF.

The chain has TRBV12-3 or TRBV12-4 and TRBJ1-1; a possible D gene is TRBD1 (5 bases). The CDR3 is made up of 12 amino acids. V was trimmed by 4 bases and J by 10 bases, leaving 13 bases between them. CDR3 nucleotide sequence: TGTGCCAGCAGTTCCCAGTCCGGGGGAGCTTTCTTT. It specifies CASSSQSGGAFF.

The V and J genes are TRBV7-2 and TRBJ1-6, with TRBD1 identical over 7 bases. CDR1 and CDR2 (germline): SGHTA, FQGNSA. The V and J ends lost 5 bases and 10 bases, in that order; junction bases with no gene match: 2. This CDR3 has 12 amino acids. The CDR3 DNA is TGTGCCAGCAGCCCCAGGGGGTCACCCCTCCACTTT. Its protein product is CASSPRGSPLHF.

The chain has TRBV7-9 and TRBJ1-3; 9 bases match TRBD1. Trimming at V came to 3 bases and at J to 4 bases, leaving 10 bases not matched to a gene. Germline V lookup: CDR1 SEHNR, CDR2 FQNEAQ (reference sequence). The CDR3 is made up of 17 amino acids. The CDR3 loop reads CASSFRLGQGGGNTIYF. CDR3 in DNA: TGTGCCAGCAGCTTCCGGCTGGGACAGGGCGGCGGAAACACCATATATTTT. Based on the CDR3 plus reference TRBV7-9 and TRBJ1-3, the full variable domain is DTGVSQNPRHKITKRGQNVTFRCDPISEHNRLYWYRQTLGQGPEFLTYFQNEAQLEKSRLLSDRFSAERPKGSFSTLEIQRTEQGDSAMYLCASSFRLGQGGGNTIYFGEGSWLTVV.

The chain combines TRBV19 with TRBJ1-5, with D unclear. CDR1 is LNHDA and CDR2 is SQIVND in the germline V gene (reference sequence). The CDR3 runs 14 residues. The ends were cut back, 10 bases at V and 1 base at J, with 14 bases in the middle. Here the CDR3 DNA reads TGTGCCACAAACCGTCCGGGGAGCAATCAGCCCCAGCATTTT. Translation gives CATNRPGSNQPQHF. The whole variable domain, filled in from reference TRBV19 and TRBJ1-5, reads DGGITQSPKYLFRKEGQNVTLSCEQNLNHDAMYWYRQDPGQGLRLIYYSQIVNDFQKGDIAEGYSVSREKKESFPLTVTSAQKNPTAFYLCATNRPGSNQPQHFGDGTRLSIL.

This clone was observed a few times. The CDR3 protein is CASSQSWGARNYGYTF. DNA of the CDR3: TGTGCCAGCAGCCAAAGCTGGGGAGCACGTAACTATGGCTACACCTTC. The chain employs TRBV4-2 and TRBJ1-2; unclear D gene. The CDR3 is 16 amino acids. V shed 2 bases and J shed 1 base, with 14 bases lying between them. Germline assignment: CDR1 LGHNA and CDR2 YNFKEQ.

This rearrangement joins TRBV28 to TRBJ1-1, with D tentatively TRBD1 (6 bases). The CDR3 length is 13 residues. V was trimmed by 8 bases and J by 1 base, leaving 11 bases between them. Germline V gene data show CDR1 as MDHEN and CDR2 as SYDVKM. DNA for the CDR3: TGTGCCAGCGGATCAGGGGAGAACACTGAAGCTTTCTTT. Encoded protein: CASGSGENTEAFF.

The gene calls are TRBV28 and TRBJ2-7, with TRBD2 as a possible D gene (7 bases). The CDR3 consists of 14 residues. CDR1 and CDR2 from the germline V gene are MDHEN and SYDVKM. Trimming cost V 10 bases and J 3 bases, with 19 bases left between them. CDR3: CATSRGGTYYEQYF. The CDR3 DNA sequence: TGTGCCACCTCAAGGGGGGGCACCTACTACGAGCAGTACTTC.

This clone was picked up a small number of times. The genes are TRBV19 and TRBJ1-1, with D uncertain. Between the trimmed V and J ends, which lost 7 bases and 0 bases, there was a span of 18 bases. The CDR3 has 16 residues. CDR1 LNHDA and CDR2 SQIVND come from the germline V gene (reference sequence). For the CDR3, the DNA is TGTGCCAGTACCCGCGGGCTAGGGCCGTTGAACACTGAAGCTTTCTTT. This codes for CASTRGLGPLNTEAFF.

In DNA, the CDR3 is TGTGCCAGCAGCTACGAGCAGGACAGGGCGCTCGAGACCCAGTACTTC. It is translated as CASSYEQDRALETQYF. V gene TRBV11-2 combines with J gene TRBJ2-5, with TRBD1 identical over 8 bases. The CDR3 has 16 residues. Germline CDR1 is SGHAT and CDR2 is FQNNGV. The junction had 12 bases not matched to a gene; V was cut back by 4 bases and J by 5 bases. The entire variable domain, with the rest obtained from reference TRBV11-2 and TRBJ2-5, is as follows: EAGVAQSPRYKIIEKRQSVAFWCNPISGHATLYWYQQILGQGPKLLIQFQNNGVVDDSQLPKDRFSAERLKGVDSTLKIQPAKLEDSAVYLCASSYEQDRALETQYFGPGTRLLVL.

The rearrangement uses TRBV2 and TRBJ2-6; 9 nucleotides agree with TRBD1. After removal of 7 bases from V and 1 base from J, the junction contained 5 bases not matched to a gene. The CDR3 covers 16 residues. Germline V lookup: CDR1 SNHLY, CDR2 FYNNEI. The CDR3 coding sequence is TGTGCCAGCACGGAACAGGGGGCTTCTGGGGCCAACGTCCTGACTTTC. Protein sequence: CASTEQGASGANVLTF.

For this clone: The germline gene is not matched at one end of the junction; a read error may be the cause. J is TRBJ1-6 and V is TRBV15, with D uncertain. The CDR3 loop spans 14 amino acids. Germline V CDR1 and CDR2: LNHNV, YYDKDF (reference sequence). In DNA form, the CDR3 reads TGTGCCACCAGCAGCCCCGACATTTATTCACTCCTCCACTTT. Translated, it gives CATSSPDIYSLLHF.

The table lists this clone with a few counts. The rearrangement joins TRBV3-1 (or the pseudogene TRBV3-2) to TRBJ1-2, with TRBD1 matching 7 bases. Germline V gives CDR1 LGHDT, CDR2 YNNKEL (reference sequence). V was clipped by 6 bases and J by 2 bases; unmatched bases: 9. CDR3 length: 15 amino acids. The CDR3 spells CASSPTWDSNYGYTF. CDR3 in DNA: TGTGCCAGCAGTCCCACCTGGGACAGCAACTATGGCTACACCTTC.

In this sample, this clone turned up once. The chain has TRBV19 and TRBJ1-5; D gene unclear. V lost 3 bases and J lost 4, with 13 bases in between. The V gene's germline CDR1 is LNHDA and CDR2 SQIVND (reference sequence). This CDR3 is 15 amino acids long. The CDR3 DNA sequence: TGTGCCAGTAGTATGGAGGTCTCCTCTAATCAGCCCCAGCATTTT. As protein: CASSMEVSSNQPQHF.

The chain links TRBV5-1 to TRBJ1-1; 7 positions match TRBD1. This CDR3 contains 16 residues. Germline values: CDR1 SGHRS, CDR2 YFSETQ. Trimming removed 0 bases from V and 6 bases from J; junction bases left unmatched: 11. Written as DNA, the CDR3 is TGCGCCAGCAGCTTGGCCCCCCAGACAGGGACCCCTGAAGCTTTCTTT. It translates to CASSLAPQTGTPEAFF.

In DNA form, the CDR3 reads TGTGCCAGCAGCGTGACAGGCCCGAATCCCTATGGCTACACCTTC. This gives the protein CASSVTGPNPYGYTF. V gene TRBV7-9 combines with J gene TRBJ1-2; possibly TRBD1 for D (6 bases). CDR3 size: 15 residues. V gave up 5 bases and J gave up 4 bases, with 17 bases separating them. Germline V CDR1 and CDR2: SEHNR, FQNEAQ (reference sequence). The full variable domain, its missing parts supplied by reference TRBV7-9 and TRBJ1-2, is DTGVSQNPRHKITKRGQNVTFRCDPISEHNRLYWYRQTLGQGPEFLTYFQNEAQLEKSRLLSDRFSAERPKGSFSTLEIQRTEQGDSAMYLCASSVTGPNPYGYTFGSGTRLTVV.